This note documents a single T cell receptor beta chain sequence. No antigen is known for it. This sample was included in a study of radiation and T cells in renal cell carcinoma. Overall study context: Nephrectomy followed 15 Gy stereotactic body radiation by 4 weeks. Findings and limits, study-wide: In blood, top tumor clones expanded by 2 weeks, shrinking by 4.

Assay: immunoSEQ multiplex PCR; the TCRdb copy retains only in-frame clones and omits some. The table has 120,000 or so clones, 81% seen once. Germline V CDR1 and CDR2: SGHTS, YDEGEE. The CDR3 has 15 amino acids. V lost 0 bases and J lost 7, with 15 bases in between. The time point denotes: blood 2 weeks post-SBRT. Treatment meaning: 15 Gy SBRT to primary tumor, nephrectomy 4 weeks later. Blood was sampled at baseline, 2 weeks and 4 weeks after SBRT. V and J are TRBV5-8 and TRBJ2-3; no reliable D call. This specimen consisted of blood, obtained from a patient whose treatment included radiotherapy and nephrectomy. This receptor was taken from a man aged 50 or older with renal cell carcinoma. CDR3 DNA sequence: TGTGCCAGCAGCTTGGAGTACAGTTTATTCCATACGCAGTATTTT. As protein: CASSLEYSLFHTQYF.